Below, 5 T cell receptor beta chains from the same sample are listed, as sequenced in a study of neurological immune-mediated disorders. One entry per CDR3 protein, called by TCRdb with MiXCR from the 5' RACE reads. The data hold some 70,000 distinct CDR3 sequences, with 3.5% to 5.5% observed a single time. The sequenced sample was PBMCs. These receptors came from a man aged 25 to 45 with multiple sclerosis.

There are a few counts of this clonotype. This sequence joins TRBV7-2 and TRBJ1-1, with 9 bases identical to TRBD1. Germline-derived CDR1 and CDR2 are SGHTA and FQGNSA. The junction had 5 bases not matched to a gene; V was cut back by 5 bases and J by 1 base. The CDR3 loop spans 15 amino acids. CDR3 residues: CASSRGGQGNTEAFF. The CDR3 DNA reads as TGTGCCAGCAGCCGCGGGGGACAGGGGAACACTGAAGCTTTCTTT. Full variable domain (missing parts from reference TRBV7-2 and TRBJ1-1): GAGVSQSPSNKVTEKGKDVELRCDPISGHTALYWYRQSLGQGLEFLIYFQGNSAPDKSGLPSDRFSAERTGGSVSTLTIQRTQQEDSAVYLCASSRGGQGNTEAFFGQGTRLTVV.

This clonotype was observed many times. The genes are TRBV4-1 and TRBJ1-5; D call uncertain. The CDR3 covers 15 residues. Trimming pared 5 bases from V and 0 bases from J, leaving 11 bases between. Germline CDR1 and CDR2: MGHRA and YSYEKL. This CDR3 reads CASSLTRGSNQPQHF. As DNA, the CDR3 is TGCGCCAGCAGCTTGACACGAGGTAGCAATCAGCCCCAGCATTTT.

This clonotype has a count of ten or more. This chain connects TRBV29-1 to TRBJ1-2, with D perhaps TRBD1 (5 bases). The germline gives CDR1 SQVTM, CDR2 ANQGSEA. There are 14 residues in the CDR3. The V and J ends lost 7 bases and 4 bases respectively, with 19 bases between them. The CDR3 loop reads CSGGPGGSGYGYTF. The CDR3 DNA follows: TGCAGCGGCGGGCCGGGGGGTAGTGGCTATGGCTACACCTTC. The full variable domain, rest sourced from reference TRBV29-1 and TRBJ1-2, is SAVISQKPSRDICQRGTSLTIQCQVDSQVTMMFWYRQQPGQSLTLIATANQGSEATYESGFVIDKFPISRPNLTFSTLTVSNMSPEDSSIYLCSGGPGGSGYGYTFGSGTRLTVV.

This clonotype was seen at least ten times. The chain uses TRBV5-5 and TRBJ2-2; maybe TRBD1 (5 bases). Germline loops: CDR1 SGHKS, CDR2 YYEKEE (reference sequence). The germline V and J ends were trimmed by 6 bases and 3 bases, with 9 bases remaining between them. CDR3 length: 13 residues. CDR3 coding DNA: TGTGCCAGCATCCAGGGTGACACCGGGGAGCTGTTTTTT. Translation gives CASIQGDTGELFF.

This clonotype was detected many times. V gene TRBV7-9 combines with J gene TRBJ2-3; D unresolved. V was trimmed by 2 bases and J by 2 bases, leaving 5 bases between them. From germline, CDR1 is SEHNR and CDR2 FQNEAQ (reference sequence). This CDR3 is 13 amino acids long. The CDR3 DNA reads as TGTGCCAGCAGCTTACCCCCCACAGATACGCAGTATTTT. This gives the protein CASSLPPTDTQYF. Together with reference TRBV7-9 and TRBJ2-3, the CDR3 gives the full variable domain: DTGVSQNPRHKITKRGQNVTFRCDPISEHNRLYWYRQTLGQGPEFLTYFQNEAQLEKSRLLSDRFSAERPKGSFSTLEIQRTEQGDSAMYLCASSLPPTDTQYFGPGTRLTVL.